These 15 T cell receptor beta chains originate from one sample sequenced in a study of blood T cell repertoires in COVID-19. Sequenced by immunoSEQ multiplex PCR; TCRdb stores in-frame clones only, minus some. Among about 190,000 clones listed, approximately 79% were seen once. Sequencing used peripheral blood. The receptor source for this set is a man aged 50 or older who had recovered from COVID-19.

This clone occurred once. This chain connects TRBV5-6 to TRBJ1-1; D gene unclear. Germline V gene data show CDR1 as SGHDT and CDR2 as YYEEEE. With 1 base removed from V and 4 bases from J, the gap between germline ends came to 8 bases. The CDR3 runs 13 residues. CDR3 nucleotide sequence: TGTGCCAGCAGCTTGTCAGTGCTCACTGAAGCTTTCTTT. Its translation is CASSLSVLTEAFF.

The chain carries TRBV19 and TRBJ1-2, with 9 positions matching TRBD1. V was clipped by 6 bases and J by 8 bases; unmatched bases: 13. The germline V gene has CDR1 LNHDA and CDR2 SQIVND (reference sequence). The CDR3 covers 15 residues. CDR3 sequence: CASRQIGGQGRGYTF. The CDR3 bases are TGTGCCAGTAGGCAAATTGGAGGACAGGGGCGAGGCTACACCTTC.

The V and J genes are TRBV4-1 and TRBJ2-1; D possibly corresponds to TRBD2 (5 bases). The CDR3 runs 15 residues. The V end lost 1 base, the J end lost 7 bases, and 14 bases lay between the germline ends. Germline loops: CDR1 MGHRA, CDR2 YSYEKL. The DNA of the CDR3 is TGCGCCAGCAGCCAAGTGGTGACGGAGGATAATGAGCAGTTCTTC. It is translated as CASSQVVTEDNEQFF.

The chain employs TRBV5-1 and TRBJ1-2; D not resolved. The V gene lost 0 bases and the J gene lost 4 bases, with 16 bases spanning the gap. This CDR3 spans 16 amino acids. Per germline, CDR1 SGHRS and CDR2 YFSETQ. CDR3 sequence: CASSLGSITSTYGYTF. The CDR3 bases are TGCGCCAGCAGCTTGGGATCCATAACTTCAACCTATGGCTACACCTTC.

CDR3 region: CSVESDRQGAATGELFF. In DNA form, the CDR3 reads TGCAGCGTTGAATCAGACCGACAGGGGGCGGCGACCGGGGAGCTGTTTTTT. This chain joins TRBV29-1 and TRBJ2-2, with 10 positions matching TRBD1. Germline trimming cut 2 bases from V and 5 bases from J; bases unmatched to any gene: 11. CDR1 and CDR2 (germline): SQVTM, ANQGSEA. The CDR3 consists of 17 residues.

The J gene is TRBJ2-5, the V gene TRBV30, with 10 bases aligning to TRBD1. The germline V gene encodes CDR1 GTSNPN and CDR2 SVGIG (reference sequence). CDR3 size: 14 residues. J lost 4 bases, V lost 2 bases, and 4 bases had no gene match. This CDR3 is CAWSTGTGVETQYF. The DNA of the CDR3 is TGTGCCTGGAGTACCGGGACAGGGGTAGAGACCCAGTACTTC.

The rearrangement uses TRBV20-1 and TRBJ1-2, with D hard to call. Per germline, CDR1 DFQATT and CDR2 SNEGSKA (reference sequence). V lost 3 bases and J lost 8, with 16 bases in between. This CDR3 is built from 13 residues. Written as DNA, the CDR3 is TGCAGTGCTAGTCCGCGGGGTGGAGACGGCTACACCTTC. It is translated as CSASPRGGDGYTF.

The chain links TRBV7-3 to TRBJ1-5, with D unresolved. CDR1 SGHTA and CDR2 FQGTGA come from the germline V gene. The CDR3 is 13 amino acids. Trimming shortened V by 5 bases and J by 4 bases, and 9 bases separated the two germline ends. The CDR3 protein is CASSLQANQPQHF. Here the CDR3 DNA reads TGTGCCAGCAGCCTGCAGGCTAATCAGCCCCAGCATTTT.

Worth noting for this clone: Other DNA sequences in this specimen translate into the identical CDR3. J is TRBJ2-7 and V is TRBV5-1; 10 bases map to TRBD2. V shed 0 bases and J 1 base; nucleotides not matched to a gene: 1. The CDR3 covers 15 residues. CDR1 SGHRS and CDR2 YFSETQ come from the germline V gene. CDR3: CASSLGTSGSYEQYF. The CDR3 nucleotides read TGCGCCAGCAGCTTGGGGACTAGCGGTTCCTACGAGCAGTACTTC.

For this clone: Other DNA sequences within the sample encode an identical CDR3. This sequence joins TRBV7-9 and TRBJ1-1, with D hard to call. The CDR3 has 13 amino acids. The V and J ends lost 1 base and 3 bases respectively, with 6 bases between them. CDR1 SEHNR and CDR2 FQNEAQ come from the germline V gene (reference sequence). The CDR3 reads CASSLGQHTEAFF. DNA of the CDR3: TGTGCCAGCAGCTTAGGGCAACACACTGAAGCTTTCTTT.

This rearrangement joins TRBV28 to TRBJ1-1; D unresolved. V was trimmed by 1 base and J by 0 bases, leaving 15 bases between them. Germline assignment: CDR1 MDHEN and CDR2 SYDVKM. This CDR3 contains 17 residues. CDR3 protein: CASSLYLSADMNTEAFF. For the CDR3, the DNA is TGTGCCAGCAGTTTATATCTATCGGCAGACATGAACACTGAAGCTTTCTTT.

This clone was observed a few times. The chain joins TRBV27 to TRBJ1-1; D gene unclear. V dropped 2 bases and J dropped 2 bases, with 6 bases sitting between them. CDR1 is MNHEY, CDR2 SMNVEV, per germline (reference sequence). The CDR3 consists of 13 residues. The CDR3 nucleotides read TGTGCCAGCAGTTTAGTCAGTAACACTGAAGCTTTCTTT. Protein sequence: CASSLVSNTEAFF.

The sample holds one count of this clone. V is TRBV30 and J is TRBJ2-7; possibly TRBD2 for D (6 bases). V was cut by 4 bases and J by 6 bases, with 13 bases left in between. Germline values: CDR1 GTSNPN, CDR2 SVGIG (reference sequence). This CDR3 is 12 amino acids long. The chain's CDR3 is CAWMGGRAEQYF. The DNA for the CDR3 is TGTGCCTGGATGGGAGGTAGAGCCGAGCAGTACTTC.

The chain's CDR3 is CASSLYSTSRRYEQYF. CDR3 bases: TGTGCCAGCAGTTTATATTCGACTAGCCGACGCTACGAGCAGTACTTC. The chain joins TRBV28 to TRBJ2-7; 7 bases match TRBD2. The V and J ends lost 1 base and 3 bases, in that order; junction bases with no gene match: 9. The CDR3 runs to 16 residues. Per germline, CDR1 MDHEN and CDR2 SYDVKM. The full variable domain, in which reference TRBV28 and TRBJ2-7 provide the parts outside the CDR3, is DVKVTQSSRYLVKRTGEKVFLECVQDMDHENMFWYRQDPGLGLRLIYFSYDVKMKEKGDIPEGYSVSREKKERFSLILESASTNQTSMYLCASSLYSTSRRYEQYFGPGTRLTVT.

The chain has TRBV28 and TRBJ2-1; no firm D call. In germline, CDR1 is MDHEN, CDR2 SYDVKM. The CDR3 runs to 14 residues. Trimming removed 8 bases at V and 0 bases at J, with 11 bases between. Here the CDR3 DNA reads TGTGCCAGCCGAATACCAGGCTCCTACAATGAGCAGTTCTTC. Its protein product is CASRIPGSYNEQFF.